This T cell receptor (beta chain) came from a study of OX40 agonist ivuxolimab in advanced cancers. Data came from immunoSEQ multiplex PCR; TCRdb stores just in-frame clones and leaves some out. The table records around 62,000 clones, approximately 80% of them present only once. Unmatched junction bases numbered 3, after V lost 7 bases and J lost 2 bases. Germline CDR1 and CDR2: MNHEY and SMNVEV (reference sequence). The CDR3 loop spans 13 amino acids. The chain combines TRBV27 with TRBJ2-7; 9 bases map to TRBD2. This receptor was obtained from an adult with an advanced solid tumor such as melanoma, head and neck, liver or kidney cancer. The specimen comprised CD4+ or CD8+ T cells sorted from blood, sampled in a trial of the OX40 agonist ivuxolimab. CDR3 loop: CASTSGVTYEQYF. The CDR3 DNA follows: TGTGCCAGCACTAGCGGGGTAACCTACGAGCAGTACTTC.